Sequencing of this TCR beta chain was carried out in a study of T cells after yellow fever vaccination. TCRdb re-called the 5' RACE reads with MiXCR, one entry per CDR3 protein. The table has some 560,000 distinct CDR3 sequences, approximately 21% seen once. This CDR3 has 14 amino acids. Trimming cost V 0 bases and J 6 bases, with 12 bases left between them. The germline gives CDR1 SGHRS, CDR2 YFSETQ. The clonotype originates from a man aged 30 to 39 who received the YFV17D yellow fever vaccine. The chain couples TRBV5-1 to TRBJ2-5; D unclear. Sequencing used PBMCs, obtained 15 days after the yellow fever booster vaccination. CDR3 amino acids: CASSLGDPSQTQYF. Here the CDR3 DNA reads TGCGCCAGCAGCTTGGGCGACCCCTCGCAGACCCAGTACTTC.